Presented here are 20 T cell receptor beta chains from one specimen sequenced in a study of PD-1 blockade in classical Hodgkin lymphoma. TCRdb's copy holds only in-frame clones and misses some; the assay was immunoSEQ multiplex PCR. The profile shows some 90,000 clones, over 90% of them singletons. Every one of the patients relapsed after autologous stem cell transplantation (brentuximab vedotin exposure was variable). The sequences come from peripheral blood mononuclear cells (PBMCs), collected before the second cycle of nivolumab. These receptors were obtained from a human donor with classical Hodgkin lymphoma.

The chain joins TRBV10-2 to TRBJ2-3; 13 nucleotides agree with TRBD2. CDR1 WSHSY and CDR2 SAAADI come from the germline V gene. V lost 7 bases, J lost 4 bases, and 2 bases stayed unmatched. CDR3 size: 14 residues. The CDR3 sequence is CASTGLAGSDTQYF. In nucleotides, the CDR3 is TGCGCCAGCACGGGACTAGCGGGATCAGATACGCAGTATTTT.

The V call is TRBV6-5, the J call TRBJ1-1; D is uncertain. The CDR3 length is 15 residues. Germline-derived CDR1 and CDR2 are MNHEY and SVGAGI. The ends were cut back, 6 bases at V and 4 bases at J, with 18 bases in the middle. The CDR3 DNA reads as TGTGCCAGCAGCTACCAGGAGAGGGTAGGCACTGAAGCTTTCTTT. It codes for CASSYQERVGTEAFF.

As to this clone: Additional DNA sequences in this sample encode the identical CDR3. This chain joins TRBV6-1 and TRBJ2-2; 10 bases map to TRBD1. Germline CDR1 reads MNHNS; CDR2 reads SASEGT. This CDR3 is built from 15 residues. Trimming at V came to 6 bases and at J to 5 bases, leaving 6 bases not matched to a gene. The CDR3 nucleotides are TGTGCCAGCAGGGCGGGACAGGGGAATACCGGGGAGCTGTTTTTT. Protein: CASRAGQGNTGELFF.

The CDR3 here is CASSLWVGARITEAFF. DNA of the CDR3: TGTGCCAGCAGTTTATGGGTGGGGGCGCGGATCACTGAAGCTTTCTTT. The chain joins TRBV27 to TRBJ1-1; perhaps TRBD1 as D (6 bases). CDR1 is MNHEY, CDR2 SMNVEV, per germline (reference sequence). The CDR3 consists of 16 residues. The V and J ends lost 1 base and 4 bases respectively, with 16 bases between them.

This clone was picked up one time. The chain carries TRBV2 and TRBJ1-3; the D is unclear. Germline V gives CDR1 SNHLY, CDR2 FYNNEI. CDR3 length: 15 amino acids. Trimming shortened V by 4 bases and J by 0 bases, and 10 bases separated the two germline ends. The CDR3 spells CASSGRAGSGNTIYF. The CDR3 region has the DNA TGTGCCAGCAGTGGTCGGGCAGGCTCTGGAAACACCATATATTTT.

The rearrangement joins TRBV5-6 to TRBJ1-5, with D tentatively TRBD1 (6 bases). Germline V gene lookup returns CDR1 SGHDT and CDR2 YYEEEE. Trimming stripped 0 bases from V and 4 bases from J, with 8 bases between. This CDR3 has 14 amino acids. CDR3 bases: TGTGCCAGCAGCTTGGGAGGGGGGAATCAGCCCCAGCATTTT. As protein: CASSLGGGNQPQHF. Based on the CDR3 plus reference TRBV5-6 and TRBJ1-5, the full variable domain is DAGVTQSPTHLIKTRGQQVTLRCSPKSGHDTVSWYQQALGQGPQFIFQYYEEEERQRGNFPDRFSGHQFPNYSSELNVNALLLGDSALYLCASSLGGGNQPQHFGDGTRLSIL.

The V call is TRBV28, the J call TRBJ2-5; a possible D gene is TRBD1 (6 bases). The V gene's germline CDR1 is MDHEN and CDR2 SYDVKM. Between the trimmed V and J ends, which lost 7 bases and 0 bases, there was a span of 12 bases. The CDR3 loop spans 14 amino acids. The CDR3 bases are TGTGCCAGCAAGGACAGCCCGTACCAAGAGACCCAGTACTTC. Its translation is CASKDSPYQETQYF. The full variable domain, completed using reference TRBV28 and TRBJ2-5, is DVKVTQSSRYLVKRTGEKVFLECVQDMDHENMFWYRQDPGLGLRLIYFSYDVKMKEKGDIPEGYSVSREKKERFSLILESASTNQTSMYLCASKDSPYQETQYFGPGTRLLVL.

This sequence joins TRBV6-5 and TRBJ2-5; D possibly corresponds to TRBD2 (6 bases). V shed 6 bases and J shed 0 bases, with 11 bases lying between them. The CDR3 loop spans 14 amino acids. The germline V gene has CDR1 MNHEY and CDR2 SVGAGI. CDR3 DNA: TGTGCCAGCAGGCCCGGAGGGAACCAAGAGACCCAGTACTTC. Protein: CASRPGGNQETQYF.

This rearrangement joins TRBV5-1 to TRBJ2-3; weak D call: TRBD2 (5 bases). With 1 base removed from V and 1 base from J, the gap between germline ends came to 13 bases. The V gene's germline CDR1 is SGHRS and CDR2 YFSETQ. This CDR3 contains 16 residues. In DNA, the CDR3 is TGCGCCAGCAGCTTGAAGCCTTCCGGGGGCACAGATACGCAGTATTTT. Its translation: CASSLKPSGGTDTQYF.

The genes are TRBV5-1 and TRBJ2-7, with 9 bases aligning to TRBD1. The CDR3 covers 16 residues. V was pared by 4 bases and J by 2 bases, with 10 bases of the junction left unmatched. The germline gives CDR1 SGHRS, CDR2 YFSETQ. CDR3 DNA sequence: TGCGCCAGCAGCCTCAGTGGGACAGGGTCCACCTACGAGCAGTACTTC. This gives the protein CASSLSGTGSTYEQYF.

The J gene is TRBJ1-2, the V gene TRBV9; D call uncertain. Looked up from germline, CDR1 is SGDLS and CDR2 is YYNGEE. This CDR3 region has 15 residues. V lost 4 bases to trimming and J lost 0 bases, with 13 bases between them. CDR3 loop: CASSFRGRANYGYTF. The CDR3 nucleotides read TGTGCCAGCAGCTTCCGCGGGCGAGCTAACTATGGCTACACCTTC.

J is TRBJ1-2 and V is TRBV9; no clear D. The CDR3 runs to 11 residues. Trimming pared 0 bases from V and 10 bases from J, leaving 7 bases between. Germline values: CDR1 SGDLS, CDR2 YYNGEE. In DNA, the CDR3 is TGTGCCAGCAGCGTAGGAGGGAACTACACCTTC. Translation gives CASSVGGNYTF.

The chain joins TRBV6-5 to TRBJ2-7; a possible D gene is TRBD2 (6 bases). The V end was cut by 6 bases, the J end by 3 bases, with 15 bases between. Germline CDR1 reads MNHEY; CDR2 reads SVGAGI. The CDR3 length is 14 residues. The CDR3 spells CASSRNWRDYEQYF. The CDR3 DNA is TGTGCCAGCAGCCGCAATTGGCGGGACTACGAGCAGTACTTC.

The J gene is TRBJ1-3, the V gene TRBV19; no clear D. The CDR3 covers 14 residues. Trimming removed 0 bases from V and 1 base from J, with 4 bases in between. Germline V lookup: CDR1 LNHDA, CDR2 SQIVND (reference sequence). DNA for the CDR3: TGTGCCAGTAGTATAGACGCTTCTGGAAACACCATATATTTT. Amino acid sequence: CASSIDASGNTIYF.

This clone was counted a single time. V is TRBV6-5 and J is TRBJ1-1; D call uncertain. The length of the CDR3 is 15 residues. The V and J ends lost 5 bases and 6 bases respectively, with 19 bases between them. Germline CDR1 MNHEY, CDR2 SVGAGI. In nucleotides, the CDR3 is TGTGCCAGCAGTCCATTCCCCCCGAGATTACCTGAAGCTTTCTTT. Its translation: CASSPFPPRLPEAFF.

A single count supports this clone. The J gene is TRBJ1-2, the V gene TRBV18; D uncertain. Germline CDR1 KGHSH, CDR2 LQKENI. V was pared by 2 bases and J by 6 bases, with 10 bases between. This CDR3 is 13 amino acids long. The CDR3 region is CASSPNQGNGYTF. CDR3 bases: TGTGCCAGCTCACCAAATCAAGGGAATGGCTACACCTTC.

This clone was detected a few times. J is TRBJ1-1 and V is TRBV30; D is undetermined. V was pared by 2 bases and J by 1 base, with 11 bases between. This CDR3 spans 14 amino acids. The germline V gene has CDR1 GTSNPN and CDR2 SVGIG (reference sequence). The CDR3, as DNA: TGTGCCTGGAGTACCAGACGGGGGAACACTGAAGCTTTCTTT. This codes for CAWSTRRGNTEAFF.

The chain links TRBV6-1 to TRBJ2-7; 8 bases match TRBD2. From germline, CDR1 is MNHNS and CDR2 SASEGT. The CDR3 covers 15 residues. J lost 3 bases, V lost 5 bases, and 9 bases had no gene match. The CDR3 spells CASSWREDVGYEQYF. In nucleotides, the CDR3 is TGTGCCAGCAGTTGGCGGGAGGATGTCGGCTACGAGCAGTACTTC.

The rearrangement links TRBV6-5 to TRBJ2-3, with D unclear. Germline lookup yields CDR1 MNHEY and CDR2 SVGAGI. This CDR3 is 15 amino acids long. V lost 5 bases and J 2 bases, leaving 14 bases between the germline ends. DNA of the CDR3: TGTGCCAGCAGTGGCCGGGCGCGCTACACAGATACGCAGTATTTT. Its protein is CASSGRARYTDTQYF.

This clone was found once. The chain has TRBV28 and TRBJ2-7; D ambiguous. V was pared by 6 bases and J by 1 base, with 10 bases between. Germline V gene lookup returns CDR1 MDHEN and CDR2 SYDVKM. The CDR3 totals 13 residues. The CDR3 spells CASRRFPSYEQYF. CDR3 nucleotide sequence: TGTGCCAGCAGACGGTTCCCTTCCTACGAGCAGTACTTC.